What follows describes a single TCR beta chain. This CDR3 region has 15 residues. V lost 3 bases and J lost 2, with 16 bases in between. CDR1 and CDR2 (germline): GTSNPN, SVGIG (reference sequence). In the study's own analysis: Reference gene primer amplification gave nucleated cell count estimates. TCRdb keeps only in-frame clones here, not all; method: immunoSEQ multiplex PCR. The V and J calls and clone size were taken over from that table, and D and trimming were inferred from the DNA. The sample has approximately 150,000 clones; 70% to 90% are singletons. The data were taken from a study of blood T cell repertoires in COVID-19. As for the study in general: Spain, Italy and the United States supplied samples that represented acute and convalescent COVID-19. T cells, B-cell-depleted T cells, or PBMCs provided the cDNA or gDNA that served as material.

What was sequenced was peripheral blood. V usage is TRBV30 and J usage is TRBJ2-5, with D possibly being TRBD2 (6 bases). The receptor comes from a woman aged 55 to 70 with acute or convalescent COVID-19. The CDR3 DNA follows: TGTGCCTGGAGGACTTCCCGGCTAGCGCAAGAGACCCAGTACTTC. The encoded protein is CAWRTSRLAQETQYF.